This T cell receptor (beta chain) was obtained from a study of blood T cell repertoires in COVID-19. Study-level information: The United States, Italy and Spain supplied acute and convalescent COVID-19 samples. The analysed material was cDNA or gDNA that came from T cells, B-cell-depleted T cells, or PBMCs.

Trimming took off 6 bases at V and 1 base at J, with 13 bases between the two ends. CDR1 is MNHEY and CDR2 is SVGAGI in the germline V gene. This CDR3 region has 15 residues. Original processing methods: By means of reference gene primer amplification, nucleated cell counts were estimated. Profiled with immunoSEQ multiplex PCR; TCRdb holds only in-frame clones, not every one. V and J calls plus clone size are reproduced from that table; the DNA served to infer D and trimming. This sample has fewer than 200,000 clones, with approximately 87% found just once. The rearrangement links TRBV6-5 to TRBJ2-1, with a possible D match to TRBD2 (5 bases). The sequence was obtained from a young woman who had recovered from COVID-19. The sample taken for sequencing was peripheral blood. The CDR3 nucleotides are TGTGCCAGCAGCCCCGGACTCAGGTCCTACAATGAGCAGTTCTTC. Residues: CASSPGLRSYNEQFF.